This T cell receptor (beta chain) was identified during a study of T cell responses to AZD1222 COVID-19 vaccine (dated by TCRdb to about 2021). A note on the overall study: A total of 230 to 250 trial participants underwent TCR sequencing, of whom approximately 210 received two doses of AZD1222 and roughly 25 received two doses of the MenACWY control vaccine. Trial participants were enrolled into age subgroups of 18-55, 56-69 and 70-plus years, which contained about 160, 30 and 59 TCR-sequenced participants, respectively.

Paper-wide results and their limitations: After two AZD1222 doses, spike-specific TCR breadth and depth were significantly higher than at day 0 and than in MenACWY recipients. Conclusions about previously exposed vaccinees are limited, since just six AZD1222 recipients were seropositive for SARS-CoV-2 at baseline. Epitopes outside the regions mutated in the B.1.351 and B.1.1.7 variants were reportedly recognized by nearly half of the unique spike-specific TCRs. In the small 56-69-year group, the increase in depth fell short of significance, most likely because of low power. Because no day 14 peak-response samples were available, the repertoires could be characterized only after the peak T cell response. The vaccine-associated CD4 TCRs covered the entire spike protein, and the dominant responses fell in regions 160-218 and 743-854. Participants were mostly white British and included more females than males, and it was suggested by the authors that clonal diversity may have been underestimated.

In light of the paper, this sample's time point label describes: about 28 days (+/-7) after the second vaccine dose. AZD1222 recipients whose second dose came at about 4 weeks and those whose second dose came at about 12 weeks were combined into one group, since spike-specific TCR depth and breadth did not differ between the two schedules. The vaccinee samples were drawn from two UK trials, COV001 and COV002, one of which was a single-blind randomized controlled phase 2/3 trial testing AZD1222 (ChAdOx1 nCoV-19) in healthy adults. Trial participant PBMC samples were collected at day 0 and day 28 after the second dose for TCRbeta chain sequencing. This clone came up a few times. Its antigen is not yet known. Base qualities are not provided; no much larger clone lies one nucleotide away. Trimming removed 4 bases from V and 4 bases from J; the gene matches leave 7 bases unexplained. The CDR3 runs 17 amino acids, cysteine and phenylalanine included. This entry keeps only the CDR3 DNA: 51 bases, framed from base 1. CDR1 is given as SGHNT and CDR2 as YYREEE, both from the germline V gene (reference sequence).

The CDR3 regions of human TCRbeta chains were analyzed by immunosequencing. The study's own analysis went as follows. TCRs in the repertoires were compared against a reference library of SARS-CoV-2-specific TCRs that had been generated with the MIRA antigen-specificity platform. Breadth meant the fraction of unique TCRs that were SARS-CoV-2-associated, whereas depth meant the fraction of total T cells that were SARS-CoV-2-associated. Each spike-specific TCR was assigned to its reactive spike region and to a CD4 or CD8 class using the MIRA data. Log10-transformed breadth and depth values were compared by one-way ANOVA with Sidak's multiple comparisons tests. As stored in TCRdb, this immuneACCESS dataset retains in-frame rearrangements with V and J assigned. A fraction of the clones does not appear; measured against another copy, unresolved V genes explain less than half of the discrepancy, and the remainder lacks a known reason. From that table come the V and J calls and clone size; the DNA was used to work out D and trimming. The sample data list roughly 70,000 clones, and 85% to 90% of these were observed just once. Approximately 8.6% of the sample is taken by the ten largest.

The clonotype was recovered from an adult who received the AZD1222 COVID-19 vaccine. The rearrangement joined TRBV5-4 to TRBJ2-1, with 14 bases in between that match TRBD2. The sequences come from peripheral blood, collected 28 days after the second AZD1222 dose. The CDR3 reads CASSNRRTSGGYNEQFF. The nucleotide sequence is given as TGTGCCAGCAGCAACCGAAGGACTAGCGGGGGGTACAATGAGCAGTTCTTC.